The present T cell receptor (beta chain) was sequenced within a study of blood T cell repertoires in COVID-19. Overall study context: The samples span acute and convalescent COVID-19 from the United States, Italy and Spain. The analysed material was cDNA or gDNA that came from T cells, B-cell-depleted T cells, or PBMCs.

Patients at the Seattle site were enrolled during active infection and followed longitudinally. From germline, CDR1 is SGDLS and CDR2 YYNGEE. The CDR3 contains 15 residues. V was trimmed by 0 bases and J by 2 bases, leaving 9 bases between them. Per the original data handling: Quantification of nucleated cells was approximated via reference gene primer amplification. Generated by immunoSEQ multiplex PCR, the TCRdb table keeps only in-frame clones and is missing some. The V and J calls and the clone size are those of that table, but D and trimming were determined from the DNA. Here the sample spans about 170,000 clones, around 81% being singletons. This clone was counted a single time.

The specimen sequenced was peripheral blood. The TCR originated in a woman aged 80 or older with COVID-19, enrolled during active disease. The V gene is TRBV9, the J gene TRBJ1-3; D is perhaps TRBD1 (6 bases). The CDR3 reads CASSVGAGAGNTIYF. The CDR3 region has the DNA TGTGCCAGCAGCGTAGGGGCAGGGGCTGGAAACACCATATATTTT.